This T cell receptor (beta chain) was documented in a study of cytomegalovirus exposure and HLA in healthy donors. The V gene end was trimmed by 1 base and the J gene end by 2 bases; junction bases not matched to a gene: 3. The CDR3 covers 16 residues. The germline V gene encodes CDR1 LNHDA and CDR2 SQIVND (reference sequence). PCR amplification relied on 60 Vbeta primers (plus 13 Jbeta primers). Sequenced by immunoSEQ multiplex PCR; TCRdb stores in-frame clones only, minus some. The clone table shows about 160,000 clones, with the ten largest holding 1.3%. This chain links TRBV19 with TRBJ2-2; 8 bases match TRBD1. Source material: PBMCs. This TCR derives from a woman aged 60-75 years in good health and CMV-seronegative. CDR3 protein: CASSIGRGHNTGELFF. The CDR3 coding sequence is TGTGCCAGTAGTATAGGCAGGGGGCACAACACCGGGGAGCTGTTTTTT.